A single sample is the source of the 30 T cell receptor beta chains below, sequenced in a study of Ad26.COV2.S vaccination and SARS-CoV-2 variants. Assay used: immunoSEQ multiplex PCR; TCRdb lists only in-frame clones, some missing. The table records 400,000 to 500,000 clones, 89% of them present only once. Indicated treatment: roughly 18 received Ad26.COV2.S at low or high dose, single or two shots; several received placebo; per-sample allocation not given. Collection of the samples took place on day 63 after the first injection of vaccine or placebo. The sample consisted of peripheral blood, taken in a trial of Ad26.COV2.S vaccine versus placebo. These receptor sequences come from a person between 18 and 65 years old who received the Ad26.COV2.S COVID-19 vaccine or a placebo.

Here the CDR3 DNA reads TGTGCCAGCAGCTTACTCAGGGCCTCGGGAGTCCACGGGGAGCTGTTTTTT. Amino acid sequence: CASSLLRASGVHGELFF. The chain is built from TRBV7-8 and TRBJ2-2; D is perhaps TRBD2 (6 bases). CDR3 length equals 17 residues. The germline V gene encodes CDR1 SGHVS and CDR2 FQNEAQ. Trimming pared 2 bases from V and 7 bases from J, leaving 20 bases between.

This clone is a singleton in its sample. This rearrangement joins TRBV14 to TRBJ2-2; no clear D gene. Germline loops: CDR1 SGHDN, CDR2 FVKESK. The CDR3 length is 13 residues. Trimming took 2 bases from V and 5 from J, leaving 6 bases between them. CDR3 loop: CASSQLGTGELFF. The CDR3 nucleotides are TGTGCCAGCAGCCAACTAGGAACCGGGGAGCTGTTTTTT.

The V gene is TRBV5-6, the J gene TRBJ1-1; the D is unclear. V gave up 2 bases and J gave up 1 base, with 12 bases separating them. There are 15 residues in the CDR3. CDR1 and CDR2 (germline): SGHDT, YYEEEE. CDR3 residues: CASSLGLRTNTEAFF. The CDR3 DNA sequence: TGTGCCAGCAGCTTAGGGTTAAGGACGAACACTGAAGCTTTCTTT.

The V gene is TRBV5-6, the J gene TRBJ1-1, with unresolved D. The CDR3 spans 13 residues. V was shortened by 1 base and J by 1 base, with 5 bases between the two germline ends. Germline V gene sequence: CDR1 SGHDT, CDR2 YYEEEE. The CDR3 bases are TGTGCCAGCAGCTTGTTAGGGAACACTGAAGCTTTCTTT. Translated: CASSLLGNTEAFF.

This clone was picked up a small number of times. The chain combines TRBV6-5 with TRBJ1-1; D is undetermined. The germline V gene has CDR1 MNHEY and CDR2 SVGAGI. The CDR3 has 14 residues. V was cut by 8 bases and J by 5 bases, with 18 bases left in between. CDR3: CASCYYTGNTEAFF. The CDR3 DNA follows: TGTGCCAGCTGCTACTACACCGGGAATACTGAAGCTTTCTTT.

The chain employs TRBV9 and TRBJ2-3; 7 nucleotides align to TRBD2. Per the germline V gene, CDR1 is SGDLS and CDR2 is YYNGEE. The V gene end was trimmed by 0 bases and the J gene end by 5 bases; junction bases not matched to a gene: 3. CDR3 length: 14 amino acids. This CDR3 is CASSVGTSLDTQYF. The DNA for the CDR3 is TGTGCCAGCAGCGTAGGGACTAGTCTAGATACGCAGTATTTT. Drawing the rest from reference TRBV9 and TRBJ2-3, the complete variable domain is DSGVTQTPKHLITATGQRVTLRCSPRSGDLSVYWYQQSLDQGLQFLIQYYNGEERAKGNILERFSAQQFPDLHSELNLSSLELGDSALYFCASSVGTSLDTQYFGPGTRLTVL.

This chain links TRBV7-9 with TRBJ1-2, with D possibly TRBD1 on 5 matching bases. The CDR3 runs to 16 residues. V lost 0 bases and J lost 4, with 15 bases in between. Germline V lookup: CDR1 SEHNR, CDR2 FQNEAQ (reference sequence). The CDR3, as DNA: TGTGCCAGCAGCTTAGCAAGCGGGGGGTTCTTCTATGGCTACACCTTC. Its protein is CASSLASGGFFYGYTF.

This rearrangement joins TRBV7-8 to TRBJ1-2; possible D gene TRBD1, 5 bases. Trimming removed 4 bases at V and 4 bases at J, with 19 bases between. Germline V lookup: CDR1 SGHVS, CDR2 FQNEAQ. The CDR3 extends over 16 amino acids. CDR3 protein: CASSSQGGSTTYGYTF. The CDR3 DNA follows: TGTGCCAGCAGCTCGCAGGGAGGGTCCACTACCTATGGCTACACCTTC.

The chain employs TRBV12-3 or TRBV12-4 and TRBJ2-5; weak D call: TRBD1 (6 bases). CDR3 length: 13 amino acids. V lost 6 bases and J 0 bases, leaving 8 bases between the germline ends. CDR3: CASSYRDQETQYF. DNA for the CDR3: TGTGCCAGCAGCTACAGGGACCAAGAGACCCAGTACTTC.

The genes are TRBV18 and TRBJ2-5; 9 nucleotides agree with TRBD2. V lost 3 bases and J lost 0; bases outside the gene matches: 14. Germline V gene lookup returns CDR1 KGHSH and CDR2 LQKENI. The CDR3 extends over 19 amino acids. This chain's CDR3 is CASSPRPLGTSGHQETQYF. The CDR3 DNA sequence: TGTGCCAGCTCACCTCGACCACTTGGCACTAGCGGGCACCAAGAGACCCAGTACTTC.

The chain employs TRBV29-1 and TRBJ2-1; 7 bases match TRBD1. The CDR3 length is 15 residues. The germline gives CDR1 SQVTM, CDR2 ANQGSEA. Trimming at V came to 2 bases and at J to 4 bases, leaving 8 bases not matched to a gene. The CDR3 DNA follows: TGCAGCGTTGAACCTGTACCGGGACAGTACAATGAGCAGTTCTTC. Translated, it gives CSVEPVPGQYNEQFF.

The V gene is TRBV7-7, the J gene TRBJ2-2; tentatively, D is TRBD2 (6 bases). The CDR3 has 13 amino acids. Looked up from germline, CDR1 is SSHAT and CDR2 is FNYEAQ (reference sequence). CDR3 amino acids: CASGHGSVGELFF. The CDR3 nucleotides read TGTGCTAGCGGCCATGGGTCTGTCGGGGAGCTGTTTTTT.

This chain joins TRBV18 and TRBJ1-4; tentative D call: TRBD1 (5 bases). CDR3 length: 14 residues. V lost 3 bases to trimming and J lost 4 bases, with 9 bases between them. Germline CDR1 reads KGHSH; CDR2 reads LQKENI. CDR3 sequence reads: CASSPEQVNEKLFF. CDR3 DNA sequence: TGTGCCAGCTCACCGGAACAGGTTAATGAAAAACTGTTTTTT. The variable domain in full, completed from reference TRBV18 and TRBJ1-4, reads NAGVMQNPRHLVRRRGQEARLRCSPMKGHSHVYWYRQLPEEGLKFMVYLQKENIIDESGMPKERFSAEFPKEGPSILRIQQVVRGDSAAYFCASSPEQVNEKLFFGSGTQLSVL.

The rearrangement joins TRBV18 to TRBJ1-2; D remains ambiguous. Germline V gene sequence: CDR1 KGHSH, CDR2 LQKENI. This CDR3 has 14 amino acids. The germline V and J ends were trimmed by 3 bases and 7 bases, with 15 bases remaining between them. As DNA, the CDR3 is TGTGCCAGCTCACCGGCCAGAGTAAAGATTGGCTACACCTTC. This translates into CASSPARVKIGYTF.

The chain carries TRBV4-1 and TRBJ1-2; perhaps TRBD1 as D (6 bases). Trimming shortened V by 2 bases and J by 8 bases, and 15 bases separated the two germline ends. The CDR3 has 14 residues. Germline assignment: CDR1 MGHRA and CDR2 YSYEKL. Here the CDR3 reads CASSQTDRVYGYTF. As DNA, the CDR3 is TGCGCCAGCAGCCAAACGGACAGAGTGTACGGCTACACCTTC.

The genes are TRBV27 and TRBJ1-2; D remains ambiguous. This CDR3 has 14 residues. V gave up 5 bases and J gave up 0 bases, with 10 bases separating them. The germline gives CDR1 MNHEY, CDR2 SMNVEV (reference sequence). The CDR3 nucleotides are TGTGCCAGCAGTCCGTGGACCGCTAACTATGGCTACACCTTC. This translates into CASSPWTANYGYTF.

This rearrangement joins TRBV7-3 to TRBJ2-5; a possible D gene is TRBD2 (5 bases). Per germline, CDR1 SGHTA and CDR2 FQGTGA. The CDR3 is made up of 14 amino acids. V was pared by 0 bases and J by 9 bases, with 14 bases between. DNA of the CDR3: TGTGCCAGCAGCTTAACATCTGGGCCCGGGGCCCAGTACTTC. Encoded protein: CASSLTSGPGAQYF.

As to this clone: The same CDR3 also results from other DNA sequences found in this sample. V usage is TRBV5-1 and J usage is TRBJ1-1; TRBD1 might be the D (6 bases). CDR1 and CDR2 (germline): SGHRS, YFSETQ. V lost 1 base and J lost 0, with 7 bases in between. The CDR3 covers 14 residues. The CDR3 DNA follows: TGCGCCAGCAGCTTGTGGGACATGAACACTGAAGCTTTCTTT. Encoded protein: CASSLWDMNTEAFF.

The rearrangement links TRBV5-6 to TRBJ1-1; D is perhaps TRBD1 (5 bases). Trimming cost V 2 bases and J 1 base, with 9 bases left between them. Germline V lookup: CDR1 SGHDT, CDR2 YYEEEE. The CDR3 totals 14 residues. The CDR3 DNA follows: TGTGCCAGCAGCTTAGGGGAGCCGAACACTGAAGCTTTCTTT. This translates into CASSLGEPNTEAFF.

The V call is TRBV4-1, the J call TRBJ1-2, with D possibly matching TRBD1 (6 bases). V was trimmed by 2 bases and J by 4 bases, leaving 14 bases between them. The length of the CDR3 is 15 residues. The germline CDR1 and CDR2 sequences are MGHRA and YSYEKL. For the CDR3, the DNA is TGCGCCAGCAGCCAACCAACAGGGATTGGCTATGGCTACACCTTC. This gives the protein CASSQPTGIGYGYTF.

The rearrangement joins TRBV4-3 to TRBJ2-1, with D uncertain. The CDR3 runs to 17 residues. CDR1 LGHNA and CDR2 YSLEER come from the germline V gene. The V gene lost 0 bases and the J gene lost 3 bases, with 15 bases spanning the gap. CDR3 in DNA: TGCGCCAGCAGCCAAGAGGGCCTTGACTCCGGCTACAATGAGCAGTTCTTC. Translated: CASSQEGLDSGYNEQFF.

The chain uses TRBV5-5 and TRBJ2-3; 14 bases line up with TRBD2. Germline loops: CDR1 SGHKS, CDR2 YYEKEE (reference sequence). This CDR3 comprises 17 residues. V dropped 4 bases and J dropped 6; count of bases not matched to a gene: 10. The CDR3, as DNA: TGTGCCAGCAGCGTCACGACTAGCGGGAGGGCCGGGGATACGCAGTATTTT. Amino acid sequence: CASSVTTSGRAGDTQYF.

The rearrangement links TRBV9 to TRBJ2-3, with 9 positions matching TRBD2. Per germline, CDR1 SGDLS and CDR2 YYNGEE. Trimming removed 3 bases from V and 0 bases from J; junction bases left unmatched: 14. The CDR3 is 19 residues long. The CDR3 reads CASSAGPGLALTSTDTQYF. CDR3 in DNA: TGTGCCAGCAGCGCGGGTCCGGGACTAGCCCTAACAAGCACAGATACGCAGTATTTT.

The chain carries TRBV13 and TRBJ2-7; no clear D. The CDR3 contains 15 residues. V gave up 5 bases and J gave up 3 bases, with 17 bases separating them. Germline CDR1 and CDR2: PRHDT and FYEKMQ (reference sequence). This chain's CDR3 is CASSASPNSYYEQYV. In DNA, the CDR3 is TGTGCCAGCAGCGCGTCACCCAATAGTTACTACGAGCAGTACGTC.

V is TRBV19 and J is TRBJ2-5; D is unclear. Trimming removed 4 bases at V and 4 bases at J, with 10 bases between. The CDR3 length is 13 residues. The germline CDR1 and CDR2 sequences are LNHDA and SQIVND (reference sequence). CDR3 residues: CASSTSSRETQYF. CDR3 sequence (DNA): TGTGCCAGTAGTACGTCCTCCCGAGAGACCCAGTACTTC.

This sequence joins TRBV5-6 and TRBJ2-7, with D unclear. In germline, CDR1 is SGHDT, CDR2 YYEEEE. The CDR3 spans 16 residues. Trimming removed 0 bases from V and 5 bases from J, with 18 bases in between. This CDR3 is CASSLDISGRAHEQYF. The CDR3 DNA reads TGTGCCAGCAGCTTGGATATCTCGGGCCGAGCGCACGAGCAGTACTTC.

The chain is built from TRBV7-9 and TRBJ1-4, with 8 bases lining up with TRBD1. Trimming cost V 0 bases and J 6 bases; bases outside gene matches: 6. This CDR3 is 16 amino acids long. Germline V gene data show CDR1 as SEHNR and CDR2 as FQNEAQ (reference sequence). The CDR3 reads CASSLAGTGGYEKLFF. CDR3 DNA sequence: TGTGCCAGCAGCTTAGCGGGAACAGGGGGATATGAAAAACTGTTTTTT.

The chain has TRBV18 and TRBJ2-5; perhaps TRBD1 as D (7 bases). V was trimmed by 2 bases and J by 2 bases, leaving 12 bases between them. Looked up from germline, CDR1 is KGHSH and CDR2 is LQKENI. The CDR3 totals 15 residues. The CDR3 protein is CASSPGAGQQETQYF. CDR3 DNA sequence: TGTGCCAGCTCACCAGGTGCGGGACAGCAAGAGACCCAGTACTTC.

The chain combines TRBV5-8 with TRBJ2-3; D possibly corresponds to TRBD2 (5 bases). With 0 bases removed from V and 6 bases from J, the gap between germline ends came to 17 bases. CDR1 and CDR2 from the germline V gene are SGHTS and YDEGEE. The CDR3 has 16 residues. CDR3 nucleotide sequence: TGTGCCAGCAGCTTGGCCGGAGGTGGGCGGATGGATACGCAGTATTTT. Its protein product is CASSLAGGGRMDTQYF.

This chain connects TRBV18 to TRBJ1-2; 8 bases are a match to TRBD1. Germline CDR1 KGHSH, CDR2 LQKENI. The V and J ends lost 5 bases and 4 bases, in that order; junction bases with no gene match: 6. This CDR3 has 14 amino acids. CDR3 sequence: CASSGRQGSYGYTF. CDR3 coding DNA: TGTGCCAGCTCAGGAAGACAGGGGAGCTATGGCTACACCTTC.